This T cell receptor (beta chain) was sequenced for a study of long-term antiretroviral therapy in people with HIV. General study findings and limits: In samples taken after ART, diversity increased but remained below transplant donor control levels. In HIV, the repertoires covered a tighter span of CDR3 lengths than in controls.

They ran version v3.0 of the immunoSEQ assay at survey level. TCRdb keeps only in-frame clones here, not all; method: immunoSEQ multiplex PCR. The sample lists 23,000 or so clones, roughly 80% occurring once. Post-ART PBMC samples numbered at least two per donor, and pre-ART ones at least one. Participants with HIV, all of them, were treated in the United States. Regarding this clone: Its target is unknown.

V lost 5 bases and J lost 8, with 12 bases in between. The CDR3 has 12 amino acids. CDR1 is SGHTA and CDR2 is FQGTGA in the germline V gene. The rearrangement joins TRBV7-3 to TRBJ1-1, with no clear D. The TCR sequence derives from a woman in her twenties or thirties with HIV. The starting material was unsorted PBMCs, obtained 0.2 years after starting antiretroviral therapy. The CDR3 region is CASSAPNSEAFF. The CDR3 DNA is TGTGCCAGCAGCGCCCCAAACAGCGAAGCTTTCTTT.